Sequencing of this T cell receptor beta chain was carried out in a study of blood T cell repertoires in COVID-19. The overall study: Acute and convalescent COVID-19 specimens originated in the United States, Italy and Spain. PBMCs, B-cell-depleted T cells, or T cells were the source of the cDNA or gDNA that made up the material.

Authors' analysis steps: Scientists estimated how many nucleated cells there were by amplifying reference gene primers. Only in-frame clones appear in the TCRdb table, and some are missing; sequencing was by immunoSEQ multiplex PCR. V and J calls and clone size are those listed in that table; D and trimming were worked out from the DNA. The sample yields about 37,000 clones, about nine tenths seen once. The CDR3 totals 13 residues. CDR1 and CDR2 (germline): MNHNY, SVGAGI (reference sequence). Trimming shortened V by 6 bases and J by 9 bases, and 12 bases separated the two germline ends. The receptor's source is a human donor in a cohort sampled during active COVID-19. The chain carries TRBV6-6 and TRBJ1-6; D may be TRBD1 (5 bases). The specimen sequenced was peripheral blood. The CDR3 region has the DNA TGTGCCAGCAGCTCCGGTCAGGGTTCACCCCTCCACTTT. Protein product: CASSSGQGSPLHF.